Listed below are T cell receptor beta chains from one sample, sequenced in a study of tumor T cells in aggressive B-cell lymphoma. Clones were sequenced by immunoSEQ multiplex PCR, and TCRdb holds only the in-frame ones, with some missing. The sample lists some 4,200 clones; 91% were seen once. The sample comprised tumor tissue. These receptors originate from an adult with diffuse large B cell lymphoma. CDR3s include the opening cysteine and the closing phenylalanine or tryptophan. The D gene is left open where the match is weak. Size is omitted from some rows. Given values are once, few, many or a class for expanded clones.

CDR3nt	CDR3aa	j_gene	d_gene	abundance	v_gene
TGTGCCAGCAGCCAAGATGGGCTGACAGGGACTGAAGCTTTCTTT	CASSQDGLTGTEAFF	TRBJ1-1	TRBD1	few	TRBV4-2
TGTGCCAGCAGCTTAGGACAGGGTCGGACTAGCGTTGTCTTC	CASSLGQGRTSVVF	TRBJ2-1	TRBD2	.	TRBV11-2
TGTGCCACCAGTAGGGACAGGGGGCTCAATGAGCAGTTCTTC	CATSRDRGLNEQFF	TRBJ2-1	TRBD1	.	TRBV28
TGCGCCAGCAGCCCCGGGTATTTCACTGAAGCTTTCTTT	CASSPGYFTEAFF	TRBJ1-1	.	once	TRBV4-3
TGTGCCAGCAGCTTAGGGACAGGTACTGGGGAGCTGTTTTTT	CASSLGTGTGELFF	TRBJ2-2	TRBD1	.	TRBV7-6
TGTGCCAGCAGTAAGACTACCGAGGCCGAGCAGTACTTC	CASSKTTEAEQYF	TRBJ2-7	.	.	TRBV27
TGTGCCAGTTCCAGGGCGTACGGGGAGCTGTTTTTT	CASSRAYGELFF	TRBJ2-2	.	.	TRBV25-1
TGTGCCAGCTCCAAACAGGGGACCAACACTGAAGCTTTCTTT	CASSKQGTNTEAFF	TRBJ1-1	TRBD1	.	TRBV18
TGTGCCAGCAGTGCCTACGGGCCCCGGGAACCCAATGAGCAGTTCTTC	CASSAYGPREPNEQFF	TRBJ2-1	.	.	TRBV6-1
TGTGCCAGCAGCCCGGGGGGGAGTGGCTACACCTTC	CASSPGGSGYTF	TRBJ1-2	.	.	TRBV11-2